This TCR beta chain was obtained from a study of regulatory T cells in long-lasting Graves disease listed by TCRdb under 2021. For context, the study as a whole: Patients with newly diagnosed Graves' disease had been on antithyroid drugs for under 3 months. This study used TCR sequencing and RNA sequencing of peripheral blood to compare persistent Graves' disease patients against newly diagnosed Graves' disease patients. The study was registered as a clinical trial and conducted in China. TCR sequencing covered some 13 persistent and 20 newly diagnosed Graves' disease patients, 33 samples in total.

The library was generated by multiplex PCR. The listed sequencing device is Illumina HiSeq 4000. TCR beta libraries were built with iRepertoire HTBI primers and Arm-PCR amplification of CDR3 regions. PCR products were gel purified before sequencing. The study's own analysis went as follows. Across samples, some 62 TRBV and roughly 15 TRBJ segments were identified and used for gene usage analysis of CDR3 amino acid clonotypes. COPE and FqMerger were used to merge the filtered high-quality paired reads into contigs. BLAST was used to align contigs to IMGT TRBV, TRBD and TRBJ reference genes, with CDR3 defined following IMGT. Any clonotype with a frequency above 0.1% was classified as a highly expanded clone. Shannon entropy was used to measure repertoire diversity, and the Gini coefficient was used to measure V-J evenness. A clonotype found in more than one individual was treated as public. TCRdb reworked the public reads: Q25 trimming with fastp, MiXCR clone assembly, productive beta chains retained. Under each unique CDR3 protein, matching rows form one entry showing the most common genes and DNA. TCRdb, not the authors, supplied the V and J calls. The table for this sample lists around 250,000 distinct CDR3 sequences; about 20% of them were counted only once. The leading ten clones occupy roughly 15% of the sample.

Overall study results and their limits: Only the TCR beta chain was sequenced and analyzed. The small sample size was acknowledged by the authors as a limitation that may reduce accuracy. TRBV28, TRBJ1-2 and TRBJ2-5 were preferentially used in persistent disease, while TRBV20-1 and TRBJ2-1 were favored in newly diagnosed disease. Compared with newly diagnosed patients, persistent Graves' disease patients had lower TCR Shannon entropy and fewer highly expanded clones, which suggests clonal expansion. More public clonotypes were shared among persistent patients (roughly 2,700) than among newly diagnosed patients (approximately 930). Only peripheral blood was studied, because thyroid tissue, the primary lesion, was inaccessible.

This clonotype was counted at least ten times. Its specific antigen is unknown. No base quality values were provided; no much bigger clone lies one nucleotide off. The meaning of the sample's time point label: newly diagnosed GD, antithyroid drugs for less than 3 months. For both TCR sequencing and RNA sequencing, RNA was extracted from PBMCs using TRIzol. The diagnosis of Graves' disease followed American Thyroid Association guidelines. Recruitment of patients was carried out at an endocrinology department in Xi'an, China. Each patient gave approximately 9 milliliters of peripheral blood, collected in an EDTA anticoagulant tube. Ficoll Paque Plus density gradient separation was used to isolate PBMCs, and no further T cell sorting was done. RNA quality was checked with an Agilent 2100 Bioanalyzer and agarose gel, and concentration with a NanoDrop 2000. V is cut by 8 bases and J by 15 bases, and the space between the germline ends is 20 bases. The CDR3 spans 11 residues, from the cysteine through the phenylalanine. Only CDR3 DNA remains: 33 bases, in frame from the first base. Based on the germline V gene (reference sequence), the CDR1 and CDR2 sequences are DFQATT and SNEGSKA.

The same data also contributed to another study, on T cells in Graves' hyperthyroidism and ophthalmopathy. The second paper further reports: Graves' hyperthyroidism was defined as stable when no progression to ophthalmopathy occurred over 18 months of follow-up. Hyperthyroidism patients were aged 18 to 65 years and newly diagnosed, with disease duration of less than 2 months. Patients with uncontrolled infections, other autoimmune diseases, pregnancy or lactation were excluded. Diagnoses were established on the basis of clinical symptoms, serum thyroxine and TRAb, thyroid ultrasound, and orbital computed tomography. The first round of RT-PCR for the TCR CDR3 was performed with the HTBI primer set and the Qiagen OneStep RT-PCR kit. Blood samples also contained most of the expanded thyroid clonotypes (frequency above 0.001), which suggests that blood repertoires may reflect thyroid immune responses. A 13 V-J signature model separated ophthalmopathy from stable hyperthyroidism, with about 88% sensitivity and 81.08% specificity in cross-validation and 80%/75% in testing. In validation, the model predicted progression to ophthalmopathy with over 65% sensitivity and about 72% specificity, a median of around 6.6 months before onset. A discovery cohort of about a hundred patients, approximately 45 with Graves' ophthalmopathy and more than 55 with stable Graves' hyperthyroidism, was used to find distinguishing TCR V-J signatures. Prospective prediction of ophthalmopathy was tested in an independent validation cohort of fewer than 20 hyperthyroidism patients and 17 patients who later progressed to ophthalmopathy. For training and testing, the 100 or so patients in the discovery cohort were randomly divided in a 7:3 ratio. The study also compared thyroid tissue and blood T-cell repertoires from roughly 6 Graves' hyperthyroidism patients. Once sampling was done, hyperthyroidism patients were given methimazole at a starting dose of 30 mg daily, whereas ophthalmopathy patients were given high-dose intravenous methylprednisolone. A second multiplex PCR round built the libraries, followed by size selection and purification. The libraries were sequenced on an Illumina HiSeq2000 using paired-end 100 bp reads. SOAPnuke was used to process the raw data, with reads discarded if the reads contained adapters or uncalled bases, had a mean Phred below 15, or lacked an exact constant-primer or identifier match. High-quality paired reads were merged with COPE v1.2.5, and unique nucleotide sequences were defined as clonotypes. MiTCR v1.1 was used to align clonotypes to the IMGT TRBV, TRBD and TRBJ reference segments. The analysis included only V-J combinations with a frequency above 0.0001, which together covered approximately 99% of the repertoires. The TCS score was defined as F50 (clonal expansion) divided by E x V (chaos), with BLOSUM62-based TCRdist calculated between CDR3 peptides within each V-J. Welch's t-statistics and random forest reduced around 550 V-J features to 13, which were used in a naive Bayes classifier (R e1071). No statistical method was used to fix the sample size in advance, and group allocation was not hidden from the investigators. The paper describes TCR Vbeta CDR3 sequencing of 140 or so peripheral blood samples, made up of 43 ophthalmopathy patients, approximately 76 hyperthyroidism patients and 17 progressor patients.

The sequence came from a young woman with Graves disease. Donor details come from another sample of the same person, matched by shared clones. The chain uses TRBV20-1 and TRBJ2-1; the D gene is perhaps TRBD1, on 8 matching bases. The sequencing used peripheral blood mononuclear cells (PBMCs), collected at new diagnosis, from a patient treated with antithyroid drugs. This receptor has the CDR3 CSFSGGTGLFF. The DNA reads as follows: TGCAGTTTTTCCGGGGGGACAGGCCTGTTCTTC.